This TCR beta chain derives from a study of cytomegalovirus exposure and HLA in healthy donors. The wider study: The 120 or so validation repertoires, a later analysis reported, used the same platform as the approximately 670 first-cohort repertoires.

Notes on the study in general: Rarity held for most TCR sequences, but there were some public TCRs that occurred in many donors. The TCR clusters that emerged in the first cohort tended, a later analysis found, to co-occur in the approximately 120 validation repertoires. Accounts indicate the classifier identified cytomegalovirus status with strong specificity and sensitivity.

V lost 1 base, J lost 6 bases, and 12 bases lay in between. The CDR3 has 15 amino acids. Germline V lookup: CDR1 MNHEY, CDR2 SMNVEV (reference sequence). Worth noting for this clone: Its antigen is not known.

Clones were read by immunoSEQ multiplex PCR, and TCRdb kept only the in-frame ones, dropping some. The data show some 170,000 clones, around nine tenths seen once. Sequenced sample: PBMCs. The V call is TRBV27, the J call TRBJ1-4; D is possibly TRBD1 (5 bases). The receptor comes from a man between 18 and 29 years old in good health and CMV-seropositive. The CDR3, as DNA: TGTGCCAGCAGTTTATACCGAGGAGGGGATGAAAAACTGTTTTTT. Protein sequence: CASSLYRGGDEKLFF. The full variable domain, in which reference TRBV27 and TRBJ1-4 provide the parts outside the CDR3, is EAQVTQNPRYLITVTGKKLTVTCSQNMNHEYMSWYRQDPGLGLRQIYYSMNVEVTDKGDVPEGYKVSRKEKRNFPLILESPSPNQTSLYFCASSLYRGGDEKLFFGSGTQLSVL.